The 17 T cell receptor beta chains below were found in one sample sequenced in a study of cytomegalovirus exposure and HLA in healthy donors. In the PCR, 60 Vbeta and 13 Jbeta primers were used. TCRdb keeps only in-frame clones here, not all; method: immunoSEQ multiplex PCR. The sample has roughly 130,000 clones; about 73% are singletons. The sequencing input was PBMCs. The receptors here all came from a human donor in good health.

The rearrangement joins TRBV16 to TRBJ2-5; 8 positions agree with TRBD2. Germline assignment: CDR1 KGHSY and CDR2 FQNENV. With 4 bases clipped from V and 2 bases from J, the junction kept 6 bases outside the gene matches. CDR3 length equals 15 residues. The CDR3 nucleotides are TGTGCCAGCAGCCGCGTGGGACTAGGACAAGAGACCCAGTACTTC. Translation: CASSRVGLGQETQYF. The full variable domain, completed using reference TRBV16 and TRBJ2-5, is GEEVAQTPKHLVRGEGQKAKLYCAPIKGHSYVFWYQQVLKNEFKFLISFQNENVFDETGMPKERFSAKCLPNSPCSLEIQATKLEDSAVYFCASSRVGLGQETQYFGPGTRLLVL.

CDR3 bases: TGTGCCAGTAGTTACGGCTCCTACGAGCAGTACTTC. Protein sequence: CASSYGSYEQYF. The V call is TRBV19, the J call TRBJ2-7, with unresolved D. CDR3 size: 12 residues. Germline lookup yields CDR1 LNHDA and CDR2 SQIVND (reference sequence). The V end was cut by 5 bases, the J end by 0 bases, with 5 bases between.

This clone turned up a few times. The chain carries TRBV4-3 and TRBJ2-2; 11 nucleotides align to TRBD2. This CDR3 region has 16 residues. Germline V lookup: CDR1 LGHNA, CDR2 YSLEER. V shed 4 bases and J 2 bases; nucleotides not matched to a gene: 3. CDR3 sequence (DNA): TGCGCCAGCAGCCTCCTAGCGGGAGGAAACACCGGGGAGCTGTTTTTT. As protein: CASSLLAGGNTGELFF.

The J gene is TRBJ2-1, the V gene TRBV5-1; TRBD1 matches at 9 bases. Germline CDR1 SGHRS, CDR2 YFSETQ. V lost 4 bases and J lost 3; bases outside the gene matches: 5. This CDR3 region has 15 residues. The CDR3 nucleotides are TGCGCCAGCAGCGTAAACAGGGGGCTCTACAATGAGCAGTTCTTC. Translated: CASSVNRGLYNEQFF.

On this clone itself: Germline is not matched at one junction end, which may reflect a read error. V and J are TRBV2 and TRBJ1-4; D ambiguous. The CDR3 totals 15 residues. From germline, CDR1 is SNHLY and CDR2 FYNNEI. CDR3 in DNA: TGTGCCAGCAGGCCCCCCGGGGTTCCTAATGAAAAACTGCTTTTT. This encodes CASRPPGVPNEKLLF.

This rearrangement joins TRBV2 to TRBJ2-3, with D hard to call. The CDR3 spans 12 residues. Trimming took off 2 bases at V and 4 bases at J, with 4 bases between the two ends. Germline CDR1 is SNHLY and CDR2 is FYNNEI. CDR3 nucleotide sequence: TGTGCCAGCAGTGAATATGCAGATACGCAGTATTTT. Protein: CASSEYADTQYF.

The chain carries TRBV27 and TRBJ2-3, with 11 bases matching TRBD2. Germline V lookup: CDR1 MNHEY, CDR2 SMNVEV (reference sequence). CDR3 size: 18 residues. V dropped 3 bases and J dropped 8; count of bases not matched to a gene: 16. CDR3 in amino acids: CASSFSPTGTSGQGTQYF. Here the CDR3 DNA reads TGTGCCAGCAGTTTTTCTCCAACCGGGACTAGCGGCCAGGGTACGCAGTATTTT.

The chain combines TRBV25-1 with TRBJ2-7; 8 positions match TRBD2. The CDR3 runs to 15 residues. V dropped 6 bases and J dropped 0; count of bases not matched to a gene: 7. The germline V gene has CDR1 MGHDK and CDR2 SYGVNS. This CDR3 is CASSPGLVRSYEQYF. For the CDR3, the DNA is TGTGCCAGCAGCCCGGGACTAGTTCGCTCCTACGAGCAGTACTTC.

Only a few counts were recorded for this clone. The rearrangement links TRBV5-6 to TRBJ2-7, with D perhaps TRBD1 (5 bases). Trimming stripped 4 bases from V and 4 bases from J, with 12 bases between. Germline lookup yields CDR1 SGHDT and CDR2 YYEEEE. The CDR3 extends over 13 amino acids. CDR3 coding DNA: TGTGCCAGCAGCACCTCGACAGAATACGAGCAGTACTTC. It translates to CASSTSTEYEQYF.

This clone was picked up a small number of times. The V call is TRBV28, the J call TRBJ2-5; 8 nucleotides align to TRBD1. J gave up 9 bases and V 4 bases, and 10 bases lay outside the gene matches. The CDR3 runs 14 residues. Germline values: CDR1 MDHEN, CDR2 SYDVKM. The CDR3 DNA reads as TGTGCCAGCAGTTCGACAGGGGTGCGGGGACCCCAGTACTTC. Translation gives CASSSTGVRGPQYF.

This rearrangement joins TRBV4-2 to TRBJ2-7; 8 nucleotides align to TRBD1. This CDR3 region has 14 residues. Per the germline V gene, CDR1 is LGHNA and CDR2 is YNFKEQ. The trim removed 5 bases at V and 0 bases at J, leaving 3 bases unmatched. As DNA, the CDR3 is TGTGCCAGCAGCGCCACAGGGGGCTCCTACGAGCAGTACTTC. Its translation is CASSATGGSYEQYF.

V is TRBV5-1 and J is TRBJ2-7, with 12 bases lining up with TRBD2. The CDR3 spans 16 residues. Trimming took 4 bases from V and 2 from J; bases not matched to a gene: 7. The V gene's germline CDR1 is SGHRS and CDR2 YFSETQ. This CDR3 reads CASSPTPSGGAYEQYF. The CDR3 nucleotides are TGCGCCAGCAGCCCGACACCTAGCGGGGGGGCCTACGAGCAGTACTTC.

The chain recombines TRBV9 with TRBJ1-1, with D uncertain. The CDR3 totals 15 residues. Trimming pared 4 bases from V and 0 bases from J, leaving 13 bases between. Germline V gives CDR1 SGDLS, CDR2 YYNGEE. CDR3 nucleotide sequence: TGTGCCAGCAGCCCCGGGTGGAAATTGAACACTGAAGCTTTCTTT. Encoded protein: CASSPGWKLNTEAFF.

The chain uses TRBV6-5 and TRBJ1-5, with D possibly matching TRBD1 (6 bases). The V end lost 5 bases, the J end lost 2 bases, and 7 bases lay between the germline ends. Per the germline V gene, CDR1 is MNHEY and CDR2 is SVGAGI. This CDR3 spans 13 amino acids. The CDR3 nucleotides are TGTGCCAGCAGTGACAGGCGCAATCAGCCCCAGCATTTT. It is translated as CASSDRRNQPQHF.

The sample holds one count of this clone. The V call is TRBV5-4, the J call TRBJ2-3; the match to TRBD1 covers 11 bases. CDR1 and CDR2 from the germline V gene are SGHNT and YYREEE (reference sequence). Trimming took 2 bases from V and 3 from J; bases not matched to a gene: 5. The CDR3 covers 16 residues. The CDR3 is CASSFPGQGVTDTQYF. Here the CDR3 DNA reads TGTGCCAGCAGCTTCCCGGGACAGGGGGTGACAGATACGCAGTATTTT. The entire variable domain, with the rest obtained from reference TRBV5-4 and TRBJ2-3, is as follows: ETGVTQSPTHLIKTRGQQVTLRCSSQSGHNTVSWYQQALGQGPQFIFQYYREEENGRGNFPPRFSGLQFPNYSSELNVNALELDDSALYLCASSFPGQGVTDTQYFGPGTRLTVL.

The CDR3 spells CASSIPSGATNEKLFF. The DNA for the CDR3 is TGTGCCAGTAGTATACCGTCAGGGGCAACTAATGAAAAACTGTTTTTT. The rearrangement joins TRBV19 to TRBJ1-4; a weak D match, TRBD1 (6 bases). This CDR3 contains 16 residues. The V and J ends lost 2 bases and 0 bases respectively, with 10 bases between them. CDR1 LNHDA and CDR2 SQIVND come from the germline V gene (reference sequence).

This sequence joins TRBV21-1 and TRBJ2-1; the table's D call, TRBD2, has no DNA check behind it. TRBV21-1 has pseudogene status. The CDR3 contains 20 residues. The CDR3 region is CASSRPLAGLILSSYNEQFF. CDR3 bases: TGTGCCAGCAGCAGACCTCTAGCGGGGTTGATTTTGAGCTCCTACAATGAGCAGTTCTTC.